This T cell receptor (beta chain) was sequenced in a study of vaccination and CD4 T cells after COVID-19. Study-level information: Between diagnosis and the drawing of post-COVID samples lay a median roughly 91 days (range 35 to 161).

This clonotype was observed a handful of times. Its matching antigen is unknown. Study-wide results and caveats: The median count of SARS-CoV-2-reactive clonotypes rose from around 21 to 38, not significantly.

Treatment of the sample: roughly 10-day PBMC culture with coronavirus spike peptide pools or control peptides (ViraFEST assay). The ViraFEST method relied on peptide pools to expand antigen-specific T cells, followed by TCR sequencing. Cultured CD4+ T cell DNA underwent sequencing with the Oncomine TCR Beta short-read assay. TCRdb reprocessed the PCR reads via MiXCR and lists one record per CDR3 protein. The table includes more than 12,000 distinct CDR3 sequences, 53% detected once. The CDR3 has 14 residues. J was trimmed by 2 bases and V by 4 bases; bases with no gene match: 3. In germline, CDR1 is SGHTA, CDR2 FQGNSA.

The source material was CD4+ T cells from blood, cultured in vitro. J is TRBJ2-3 and V is TRBV7-2; TRBD2 matches 7 bases. The sequence came from a human donor who had recovered from COVID-19. The CDR3 reads CASSSSGYTDTQYF. CDR3 sequence (DNA): TGTGCCAGCAGCTCTAGCGGTTACACAGATACGCAGTATTTT.